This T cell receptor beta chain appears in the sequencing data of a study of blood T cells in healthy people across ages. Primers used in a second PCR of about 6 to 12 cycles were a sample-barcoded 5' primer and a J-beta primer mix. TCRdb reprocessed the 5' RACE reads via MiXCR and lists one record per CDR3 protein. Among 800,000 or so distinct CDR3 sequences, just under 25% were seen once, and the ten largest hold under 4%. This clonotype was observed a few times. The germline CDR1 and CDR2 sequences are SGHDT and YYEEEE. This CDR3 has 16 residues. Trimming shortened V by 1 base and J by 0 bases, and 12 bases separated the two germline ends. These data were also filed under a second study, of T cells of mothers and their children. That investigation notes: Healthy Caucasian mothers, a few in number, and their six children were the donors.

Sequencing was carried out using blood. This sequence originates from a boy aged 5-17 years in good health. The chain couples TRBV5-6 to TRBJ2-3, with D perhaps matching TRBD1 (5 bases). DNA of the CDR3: TGTGCCAGCAGCTTGTTTGGCAGGGTTAGCACAGATACGCAGTATTTT. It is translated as CASSLFGRVSTDTQYF.